These T cell receptor beta chains were read from a single sample in a study of blood T cells in healthy people across ages. TCRdb recomputed calls from the 5' RACE reads with MiXCR, one row per CDR3 protein. The top ten hold over 5.5% of the sample, which has about 1.4 million distinct CDR3 sequences, approximately 59% seen once. Sequencing was carried out using blood. These receptors were collected from a man between 18 and 29 years old in good health. Each CDR3 is given with its conserved first and last residue. The D gene is left open where the match is weak. Size is stated for part of the rows, as once, few or many counts, or as a class when the clone is expanded.

J gene	D gene	CDR3 length	V gene	clone size	CDR3 protein	CDR3 DNA
TRBJ2-1	NA	11	TRBV20-1	NA	CSAGNDNEQFF	TGCAGTGCTGGGAACGACAATGAGCAGTTCTTC
TRBJ1-2	TRBD1	14	TRBV10-3	NA	CAISGTGEGYGYTF	TGTGCCATCAGCGGGACAGGGGAAGGATATGGCTACACCTTC
TRBJ2-4	NA	17	TRBV5-1	NA	CASSFGLAGPPKNIQYF	TGCGCCAGCAGCTTTGGGCTAGCCGGCCCCCCCAAAAACATTCAGTACTTC
TRBJ2-7	NA	15	TRBV4-1	NA	CASNQEPGRGYEQYF	TGCGCCAGCAACCAAGAGCCGGGTAGGGGCTACGAGCAGTACTTC
TRBJ2-1	TRBD1	12	TRBV29-1	NA	CSVPNRGNEQFF	TGCAGCGTTCCTAACAGGGGTAATGAGCAGTTCTTC
TRBJ2-1	TRBD1	15	TRBV15	NA	CATSRDRGLANEQFF	TGTGCCACCAGCAGAGACAGGGGGCTAGCCAATGAGCAGTTCTTC
TRBJ2-7	NA	15	TRBV12-3/TRBV12-4	NA	CASSPRQVVSYEQYF	TGTGCCAGCAGTCCTAGACAGGTAGTATCCTACGAGCAGTACTTC
TRBJ1-1	NA	17	TRBV4-2	NA	CASSQAPLGKEGTEAFF	TGTGCCAGCAGCCAAGCCCCTTTGGGAAAGGAGGGGACTGAAGCTTTCTTT
TRBJ1-1	NA	15	TRBV7-2	once	CASSLSQSRSTEAFF	TGTGCCAGCAGCTTAAGTCAGTCCAGGTCAACTGAAGCTTTCTTT
TRBJ2-3	NA	16	TRBV7-2	NA	CASSLVEAEGTDTQYF	TGTGCCAGCAGCTTAGTTGAGGCGGAGGGCACAGATACGCAGTATTTT